This is a list of T cell receptor beta chains from one sample in a study of Ad26.COV2.S vaccination and SARS-CoV-2 variants. Sequencing used immunoSEQ multiplex PCR; TCRdb keeps in-frame clones, though not all of them. This table holds 320,000 or so clones, roughly 90% found once. This specimen consisted of peripheral blood, obtained in a trial of Ad26.COV2.S vaccine versus placebo. Source of these receptors: a person between 18 and 60 years old who received the Ad26.COV2.S COVID-19 vaccine or a placebo. The CDR3 runs from the conserved cysteine through the conserved F or W. A D gene is named only where the DNA matches it firmly. A clone size is listed for some rows: how often the clone was seen (once, few, many), or a class if it is expanded.

CDR3: CAWGIAGAFYTGELFF
DNA: TGTGCCTGGGGGATAGCCGGGGCTTTTTACACCGGGGAGCTGTTTTTT
size: -
V: TRBV30
D: -
J: TRBJ2-2
length: 16

CDR3: CASSMTGYSRKTEAFF
DNA: TGCGCCAGCAGCATGACAGGGTATTCGAGAAAAACTGAAGCTTTCTTT
size: few
V: TRBV5-1
D: TRBD1
J: TRBJ1-1
length: 16

CDR3: CASSQDSFGGTTYEQYF
DNA: TGCGCCAGCAGCCAAGATAGCTTTGGAGGGACGACCTACGAGCAGTACTTC
size: -
V: TRBV4-3
D: -
J: TRBJ2-7
length: 17

CDR3: CASSALYGYTF
DNA: TGTGCCAGCAGTGCCCTCTATGGCTACACCTTC
size: -
V: TRBV25-1
D: -
J: TRBJ1-2
length: 11

CDR3: CASSKSSNGGYTF
DNA: TGTGCCAGCAGCAAATCATCAAATGGTGGCTACACCTTC
size: -
V: TRBV3-1/TRBV3-2
D: -
J: TRBJ1-2
length: 13

CDR3: CASSTAMLAGGYSTDTQYF
DNA: TGTGCCAGCAGCACCGCCATGCTAGCGGGGGGATATAGCACAGATACGCAGTATTTT
size: -
V: TRBV7-9
D: TRBD2
J: TRBJ2-3
length: 19

CDR3: CASSPPATGNYEQYF
DNA: TGTGCCAGCTCACCACCGGCGACAGGAAACTACGAGCAGTACTTC
size: -
V: TRBV18
D: -
J: TRBJ2-7
length: 15

CDR3: CASSSRAGVGQETQYF
DNA: TGTGCCAGCAGCTCGCGAGCGGGGGTTGGCCAAGAGACCCAGTACTTC
size: -
V: TRBV5-5
D: TRBD2
J: TRBJ2-5
length: 16

CDR3: CASQLQGYTDTQYF
DNA: TGTGCCAGTCAATTACAGGGATACACAGATACGCAGTATTTT
size: -
V: TRBV6-5
D: -
J: TRBJ2-3
length: 14

CDR3: CASSLGRRGTNTGELFF
DNA: TGTGCCAGCAGCTTAGGTCGGAGAGGTACGAACACCGGGGAGCTGTTTTTT
size: -
V: TRBV7-9
D: -
J: TRBJ2-2
length: 17

CDR3: CASSLETNDIQYF
DNA: TGTGCCAGCAGCTTGGAGACTAATGACATTCAGTACTTC
size: -
V: TRBV7-8
D: -
J: TRBJ2-4
length: 13

CDR3: CASSSAIGGFMDTEAFF
DNA: TGTGCCAGCAGCTCGGCCATTGGTGGGTTTATGGACACTGAAGCTTTCTTT
size: -
V: TRBV7-9
D: -
J: TRBJ1-1
length: 17

CDR3: CASSFSTDSGAEAFF
DNA: TGTGCCAGCAGCTTCTCCACGGACAGTGGCGCTGAAGCTTTCTTT
size: -
V: TRBV7-6
D: -
J: TRBJ1-1
length: 15

CDR3: CASSLGQGFNGYTF
DNA: TGTGCCAGCAGTCTCGGACAGGGGTTTAATGGCTACACCTTC
size: -
V: TRBV28
D: TRBD1
J: TRBJ1-2
length: 14

CDR3: CASSLALTTNEQFF
DNA: TGTGCCAGCAGCTTGGCGTTGACTACCAATGAGCAGTTCTTC
size: -
V: TRBV5-4
D: -
J: TRBJ2-1
length: 14

CDR3: CATSPRGGAGEKLFF
DNA: TGTGCCACCAGCCCGCGAGGGGGCGCAGGTGAAAAACTGTTTTTT
size: -
V: TRBV15
D: TRBD1
J: TRBJ1-4
length: 15

CDR3: CASRERGGSTEAFF
DNA: TGTGCCAGCCGTGAGAGGGGGGGGAGCACTGAAGCTTTCTTT
size: -
V: TRBV3-1/TRBV3-2
D: -
J: TRBJ1-1
length: 14

CDR3: CASSPDSHSPLHF
DNA: TGTGCCAGCAGCCCGGACAGTCATTCACCCCTCCACTTT
size: once
V: TRBV7-2
D: -
J: TRBJ1-6
length: 13

CDR3: CASKSRDTTEAFF
DNA: TGTGCCAGTAAATCCAGAGATACCACTGAAGCTTTCTTT
size: few
V: TRBV19
D: -
J: TRBJ1-1
length: 13

CDR3: CASPGRWNTEAFF
DNA: TGTGCCAGTCCCGGCCGATGGAACACTGAAGCTTTCTTT
size: many
V: TRBV19
D: -
J: TRBJ1-1
length: 13

CDR3: CSASDRAGAGTEAFF
DNA: TGCAGTGCTAGTGACCGCGCAGGGGCAGGGACTGAAGCTTTCTTT
size: -
V: TRBV20-1
D: -
J: TRBJ1-1
length: 15

CDR3: CASSLSRPNQPQHF
DNA: TGTGCCAGCAGTCTTTCACGACCGAATCAGCCCCAGCATTTT
size: -
V: TRBV28
D: -
J: TRBJ1-5
length: 14

CDR3: CASSYGTSGLWGNEQFF
DNA: TGTGCCAGCAGCTATGGGACTAGCGGCCTTTGGGGCAATGAGCAGTTCTTC
size: -
V: TRBV7-3
D: TRBD2
J: TRBJ2-1
length: 17

CDR3: CATSDPGLAGIAGELFF
DNA: TGTGCCACCAGTGACCCAGGACTAGCGGGGATCGCCGGGGAGCTGTTTTTT
size: once
V: TRBV24-1
D: TRBD2
J: TRBJ2-2
length: 17

CDR3: CASSLGTGADEQFF
DNA: TGTGCCAGCAGTTTAGGGACAGGGGCCGATGAGCAGTTCTTC
size: -
V: TRBV28
D: TRBD1
J: TRBJ2-1
length: 14

CDR3: CASSQVSEGTEAFF
DNA: TGCGCCAGCAGCCAAGTGTCCGAGGGCACTGAAGCTTTCTTT
size: -
V: TRBV4-3
D: -
J: TRBJ1-1
length: 14

CDR3: CASSSHLGQATEQPQHF
DNA: TGTGCCAGTAGTTCTCACCTTGGACAGGCGACGGAACAGCCCCAGCATTTT
size: once
V: TRBV19
D: TRBD1
J: TRBJ1-5
length: 17

CDR3: CASSPLMRYEAFF
DNA: TGTGCCAGCAGTCCCCTGATGAGGTATGAAGCTTTCTTT
size: once
V: TRBV6-6
D: -
J: TRBJ1-1
length: 13

CDR3: CASSQGTNANTGELFF
DNA: TGTGCCAGCAGTCAGGGGACTAACGCGAACACCGGGGAGCTGTTTTTT
size: -
V: TRBV5-8
D: -
J: TRBJ2-2
length: 16

CDR3: CASSILAGFQFF
DNA: TGTGCCAGTAGTATTCTAGCGGGGTTCCAGTTCTTC
size: once
V: TRBV19
D: TRBD2
J: TRBJ2-1
length: 12

CDR3: CASSPPGGMNTEAFF
DNA: TGTGCCAGCTCACCACCCGGGGGTATGAACACTGAAGCTTTCTTT
size: -
V: TRBV18
D: -
J: TRBJ1-1
length: 15

CDR3: CASIPTSSGNTIYF
DNA: TGTGCCAGCATACCAACTAGCTCTGGAAACACCATATATTTT
size: few
V: TRBV7-9
D: -
J: TRBJ1-3
length: 14

CDR3: CAISESNTEAFF
DNA: TGTGCCATCAGTGAAAGTAACACTGAAGCTTTCTTT
size: -
V: TRBV10-3
D: -
J: TRBJ1-1
length: 12

CDR3: CSAMGTGTYEQYF
DNA: TGCAGCGCAATGGGGACAGGGACCTACGAGCAGTACTTC
size: -
V: TRBV29-1
D: TRBD1
J: TRBJ2-7
length: 13

CDR3: CASSDRGRGTQYF
DNA: TGCGCCAGCTCTGACAGGGGGCGGGGTACGCAGTATTTT
size: once
V: TRBV4-1
D: TRBD1
J: TRBJ2-3
length: 13

CDR3: CASSPPAGPTYNEQFF
DNA: TGTGCCAGCAGCCCTCCCGCGGGCCCCACCTACAATGAGCAGTTCTTC
size: -
V: TRBV11-2
D: -
J: TRBJ2-1
length: 16

CDR3: CASNERTLGEGYTF
DNA: TGTGCCAGCAATGAACGGACCCTTGGGGAGGGCTACACCTTC
size: -
V: TRBV2
D: -
J: TRBJ1-2
length: 14

CDR3: CASSDQSTDTQYF
DNA: TGTGCCAGCAGTGACCAAAGCACAGATACGCAGTATTTT
size: -
V: TRBV6-4
D: -
J: TRBJ2-3
length: 13

CDR3: CASSEARDRAYEQYF
DNA: TGTGCCAGCAGTGAAGCTCGGGACAGGGCCTACGAGCAGTACTTC
size: -
V: TRBV6-1
D: TRBD1
J: TRBJ2-7
length: 15

CDR3: CASRTRGDSGNTIYF
DNA: TGTGCCAGCAGAACGCGGGGGGACTCTGGAAACACCATATATTTT
size: -
V: TRBV27
D: -
J: TRBJ1-3
length: 15

CDR3: CASSEEVDGKNTQYF
DNA: TGTGCCAGCAGTGAAGAGGTAGATGGAAAAAATACGCAGTATTTT
size: -
V: TRBV25-1
D: -
J: TRBJ2-3
length: 15

CDR3: CTSGSGRLNEQFF
DNA: TGCACCTCCGGTAGCGGGAGATTGAATGAGCAGTTCTTC
size: -
V: TRBV29-1
D: TRBD2
J: TRBJ2-1
length: 13

CDR3: CASSEAGFTNQPQHF
DNA: TGTGCCAGCAGTGAGGCGGGGTTTACCAATCAGCCCCAGCATTTT
size: -
V: TRBV6-1
D: -
J: TRBJ1-5
length: 15

CDR3: CASSSEGLIPFMNTEAFF
DNA: TGTGCCAGCAGCTCAGAGGGACTTATACCCTTCATGAACACTGAAGCTTTCTTT
size: -
V: TRBV7-9
D: -
J: TRBJ1-1
length: 18

CDR3: CASSPPQGGNRLYEQYF
DNA: TGTGCCAGCTCACCACCCCAAGGGGGTAACCGACTCTACGAGCAGTACTTC
size: -
V: TRBV18
D: -
J: TRBJ2-7
length: 17

CDR3: CASSQADQPQHF
DNA: TGTGCCAGCAGCCAAGCCGATCAGCCCCAGCATTTT
size: -
V: TRBV3-1/TRBV3-2
D: -
J: TRBJ1-5
length: 12